The present T cell receptor beta chain was sequenced within a study of Ad26.COV2.S vaccination and SARS-CoV-2 variants. Study summary: Donor allocation was to the COV1001 Ad26.COV2.S trial arm.

General observations from the study: The study found similar non-spike TCR breadth in vaccine and placebo recipients.

With 10 bases clipped from V and 5 bases from J, the junction kept 10 bases outside the gene matches. CDR1 is SGHAT and CDR2 is FQNNGV in the germline V gene. The CDR3 sequence is 13 residues long. Points on this clone: Its antigen remains unidentified.

Using immunoSEQ multiplex PCR, the repertoire was profiled, and TCRdb retains in-frame clones only, with some absent. The table records hundreds of thousands of clones, around 89% of them present only once. Treatment given: about 20 received Ad26.COV2.S at low or high dose, single or two shots; about 5 received placebo; per-sample allocation not given. After the first vaccine or placebo injection, samples were drawn on day 63. The sample was peripheral blood, taken in a trial of Ad26.COV2.S vaccine versus placebo. The TCR comes from a person aged 18 to 65 who received the Ad26.COV2.S COVID-19 vaccine or a placebo. This chain connects TRBV11-2 to TRBJ2-5, with TRBD2 identical over 7 bases. CDR3 nucleotides: TGTGCCACCTCCGTGGGGGGAGGGGAGACCCAGTACTTC. It specifies CATSVGGGETQYF.